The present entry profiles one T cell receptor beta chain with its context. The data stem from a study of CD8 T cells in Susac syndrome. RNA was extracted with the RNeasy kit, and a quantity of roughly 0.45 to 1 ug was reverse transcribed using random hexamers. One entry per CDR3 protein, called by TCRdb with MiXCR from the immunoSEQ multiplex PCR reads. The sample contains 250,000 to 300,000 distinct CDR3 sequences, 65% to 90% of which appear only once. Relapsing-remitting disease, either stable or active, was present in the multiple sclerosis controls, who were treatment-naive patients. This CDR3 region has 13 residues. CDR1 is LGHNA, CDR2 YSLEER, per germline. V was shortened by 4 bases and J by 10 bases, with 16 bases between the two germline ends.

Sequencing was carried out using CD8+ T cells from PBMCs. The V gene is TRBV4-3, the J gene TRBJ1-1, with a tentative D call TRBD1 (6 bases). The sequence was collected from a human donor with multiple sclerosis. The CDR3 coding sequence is TGCGCCAGCAGCCCCCCGGGACATCGGGGAGCTTTCTTT. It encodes CASSPPGHRGAFF.